The clone carrying this T cell receptor (beta chain) was counted at least ten times. The target antigen is unknown. This specimen comes from a study of T cell repertoires in cytomegalovirus infection. MiXCR was run by TCRdb on the reads, yielding one entry per CDR3 protein. The table shows about 89,000 distinct CDR3 sequences, with roughly 29% occurring only once. CDR1 is SGHTA and CDR2 is FQGNSA in the germline V gene. This CDR3 contains 12 residues. Between the trimmed V and J ends, which lost 1 base and 8 bases, there was a span of 8 bases. This specimen consisted of CD8+ T cells from cultured PBMCs, obtained from culture after CMV antigen stimulation. The sequence derives from a human donor in good health (CMV status not recorded). Some clones in this sample may be carry-over from other donors' samples. The chain is built from TRBV7-2 and TRBJ1-1; D call uncertain. In nucleotides, the CDR3 is TGTGCCAGCAGCTTAGTAGGTGAAGAAGCTTTCTTT. Amino acid sequence: CASSLVGEEAFF.